This TCR beta chain was sequenced for a study of human T cells and chemical hapten exposure. Study in general: All through the roughly 23-week study, the scalp of each patient received diphenylcyclopropenone doses weekly. Chiefly women, the patients showed alopecia areata, totalis or universalis. Points from the study as a whole: TCRs above 1 in 1000 frequency stayed constant with DPC sensitization. Versus controls, expanded TCRs had significantly more large CDR3 similarity clusters.

MiXCR, run by TCRdb on the RACE reads, gives a single entry per CDR3 protein. The sample shows 280,000 or so distinct CDR3 sequences, around 7% of them seen only once. CDR1 SNHLY and CDR2 FYNNEI come from the germline V gene. This CDR3 is built from 15 residues. Losses at the gene ends were 10 bases for V and 6 bases for J; bases not matched to a gene: 17. Turning to this clonotype: Antigen specificity is unknown.

Time point described: pre-sensitization, week 0. Treatment here: therapeutic diphenylcyclopropenone sensitization with weekly scalp DPC. This sequence was found in a man between 18 and 35 years old with alopecia areata. Some clones in this sample may be carry-over from other donors' samples. The rearrangement joins TRBV2 to TRBJ1-1; 7 bases fit TRBD1. The specimen comprised whole blood, sampled in connection with sensitization to the hapten diphenylcyclopropenone (DPC). The CDR3: CATPTETGKYAEAFF. CDR3 coding DNA: TGTGCCACTCCGACGGAGACAGGGAAGTACGCTGAAGCTTTCTTT.